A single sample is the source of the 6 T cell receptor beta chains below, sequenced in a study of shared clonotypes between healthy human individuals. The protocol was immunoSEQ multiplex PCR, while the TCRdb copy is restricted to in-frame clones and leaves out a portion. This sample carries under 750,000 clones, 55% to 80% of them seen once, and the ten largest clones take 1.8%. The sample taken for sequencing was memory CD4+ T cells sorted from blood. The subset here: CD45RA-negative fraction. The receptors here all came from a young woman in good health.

The CDR3 DNA follows: TGTGCCAGCAGTGAAGCGCGGGGGAATCAGCCCCAGCATTTT. Encoded protein: CASSEARGNQPQHF. The chain combines TRBV6-1 with TRBJ1-5, with D perhaps TRBD1 (5 bases). In germline, CDR1 is MNHNS, CDR2 SASEGT. V dropped 0 bases and J dropped 4 bases, with 7 bases sitting between them. CDR3 length: 14 amino acids.

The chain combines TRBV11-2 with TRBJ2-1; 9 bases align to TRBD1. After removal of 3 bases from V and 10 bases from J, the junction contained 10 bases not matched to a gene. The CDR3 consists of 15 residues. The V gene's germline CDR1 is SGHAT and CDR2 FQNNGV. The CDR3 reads CASSFNRGPAEEQFF. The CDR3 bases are TGTGCCAGCAGCTTTAACAGGGGGCCTGCGGAGGAGCAGTTCTTC.

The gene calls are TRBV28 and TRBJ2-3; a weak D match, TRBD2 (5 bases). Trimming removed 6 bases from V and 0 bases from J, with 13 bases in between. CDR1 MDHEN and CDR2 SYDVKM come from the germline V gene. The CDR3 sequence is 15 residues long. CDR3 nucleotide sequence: TGTGCCAGCAGGCCGAGGGTTTTGAGCACAGATACGCAGTATTTT. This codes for CASRPRVLSTDTQYF.

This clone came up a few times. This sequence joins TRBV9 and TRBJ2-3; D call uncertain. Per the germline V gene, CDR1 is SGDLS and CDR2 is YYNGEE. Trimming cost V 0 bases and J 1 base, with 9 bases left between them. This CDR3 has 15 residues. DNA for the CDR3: TGTGCCAGCAGCGTAGTTGCGGAGCGCACAGATACGCAGTATTTT. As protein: CASSVVAERTDTQYF.

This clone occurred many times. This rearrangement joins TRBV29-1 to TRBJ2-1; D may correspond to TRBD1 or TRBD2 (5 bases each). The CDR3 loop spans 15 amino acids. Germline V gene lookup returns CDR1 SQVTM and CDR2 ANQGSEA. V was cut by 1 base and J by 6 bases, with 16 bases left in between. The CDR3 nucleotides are TGCAGCGTTGAAGCCTACCGGGGCCGGGGCAATGAGCAGTTCTTC. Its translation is CSVEAYRGRGNEQFF.

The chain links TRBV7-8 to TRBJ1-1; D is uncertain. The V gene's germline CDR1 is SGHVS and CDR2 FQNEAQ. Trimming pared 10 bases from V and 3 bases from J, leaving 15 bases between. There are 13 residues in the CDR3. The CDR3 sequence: CAIALGGDTEAFF. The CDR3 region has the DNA TGTGCCATCGCCCTGGGAGGCGACACTGAAGCTTTCTTT.